The 6 T cell receptor beta chains below come from one sample, sequenced in a study of blood T cell repertoires in COVID-19. Libraries were prepared by immunoSEQ multiplex PCR; TCRdb keeps only in-frame clonotypes and omits some of them. The sample shows approximately 260,000 clones, roughly 89% of them seen only once. Sequenced sample: peripheral blood. All receptors derive from a woman aged 55-69 years with COVID-19, enrolled during active disease.

The chain combines TRBV4-3 with TRBJ1-1; 7 positions agree with TRBD1. Trimming took 5 bases from V and 0 from J; bases not matched to a gene: 9. This CDR3 contains 16 residues. In germline, CDR1 is LGHNA, CDR2 YSLEER. The CDR3 is CASSSQGGSMNTEAFF. The CDR3 DNA sequence: TGCGCCAGCAGCTCGCAGGGGGGTTCGATGAACACTGAAGCTTTCTTT.

This chain connects TRBV11-3 to TRBJ2-3; 7 bases match TRBD2. Germline V lookup: CDR1 SGHNT, CDR2 YENEEA. The CDR3 covers 17 residues. Germline trimming cut 2 bases from V and 0 bases from J; bases unmatched to any gene: 8. The CDR3: CASSLTSSGPSTDTQYF. The CDR3 bases are TGTGCCAGCAGCTTAACATCTAGCGGCCCTAGCACAGATACGCAGTATTTT.

This chain links TRBV5-8 with TRBJ1-1; D gene unclear. Germline lookup yields CDR1 SGHTS and CDR2 YDEGEE. Trimming took 0 bases from V and 2 from J, leaving 5 bases between them. CDR3 length equals 13 residues. CDR3 sequence reads: CASSLDSNTEAFF. The CDR3, as DNA: TGTGCCAGCAGCTTGGACAGTAACACTGAAGCTTTCTTT.

V is TRBV7-3 and J is TRBJ2-2; the D gene is possibly TRBD1 (5 bases). V was clipped by 4 bases and J by 6 bases, with 18 bases between them. CDR1 and CDR2 from the germline V gene are SGHTA and FQGTGA. The CDR3 spans 16 residues. DNA for the CDR3: TGTGCCAGCAGCTCTTTGGCATTTGGGGCGGCCGGGGAGCTGTTTTTT. Translation gives CASSSLAFGAAGELFF. The full variable domain, rest sourced from reference TRBV7-3 and TRBJ2-2, is GAGVSQTPSNKVTEKGKYVELRCDPISGHTALYWYRQSLGQGPEFLIYFQGTGAADDSGLPNDRFFAVRPEGSVSTLKIQRTERGDSAVYLCASSSLAFGAAGELFFGEGSRLTVL.

The genes are TRBV6-5 and TRBJ2-2; possibly TRBD2 for D (7 bases). Looked up from germline, CDR1 is MNHEY and CDR2 is SVGAGI. This CDR3 is built from 16 residues. V was cut by 0 bases and J by 6 bases, with 14 bases left in between. CDR3 in DNA: TGTGCCAGCAGTTACTCCCAGAGGGGGGGCCCCGGGGAGCTGTTTTTT. It codes for CASSYSQRGGPGELFF.

The J gene is TRBJ1-4, the V gene TRBV7-2; 7 positions match TRBD1. After removal of 3 bases from V and 4 bases from J, the junction contained 5 bases not matched to a gene. CDR1 is SGHTA and CDR2 is FQGNSA in the germline V gene. This CDR3 is 15 amino acids long. The CDR3 DNA follows: TGTGCCAGCAGCTTCGGAGGGACAGTTAATGAAAAACTGTTTTTT. Its translation is CASSFGGTVNEKLFF.